The 22 T cell receptor beta chains presented below share a single source sample, sequenced in a study of T cell repertoires in cytomegalovirus infection. TCRdb used MiXCR to reprocess the reads, holding one entry per CDR3 protein. Among roughly 320,000 distinct CDR3 sequences, over 7.5% were seen once, and the ten largest hold around 4.1%. The material sequenced was PBMCs. The source is a human donor in good health (CMV status not recorded). Some clones in this sample may be carry-over from other donors' samples.

Notes on this clonotype: Mismatch with germline at one junction end may stem from a read error. The J gene is TRBJ2-7, the V gene TRBV7-9, with no clear D. Germline lookup yields CDR1 SEHNR and CDR2 FQNEAQ (reference sequence). The CDR3 extends over 12 amino acids. The CDR3 loop is CASSFRPYEKYF. The CDR3 DNA follows: TGTGCCAGCAGCTTTAGGCCGTACGAGAAGTACTTC. Complete variable domain (other parts from reference TRBV7-9 and TRBJ2-7): DTGVSQNPRHKITKRGQNVTFRCDPISEHNRLYWYRQTLGQGPEFLTYFQNEAQLEKSRLLSDRFSAERPKGSFSTLEIQRTEQGDSAMYLCASSFRPYEKYFGPGTRLTVT.

The genes are TRBV12-3 or TRBV12-4 and TRBJ1-4, with D possibly TRBD1 on 6 matching bases. With 7 bases removed from V and 7 bases from J, the gap between germline ends came to 16 bases. This CDR3 has 14 amino acids. The CDR3 region is CASNIRGAGEKLFF. The DNA of the CDR3 is TGTGCCAGCAACATCAGGGGAGCGGGTGAAAAACTGTTTTTT.

The chain couples TRBV12-3 or TRBV12-4 to TRBJ1-4; D is unclear. This CDR3 has 13 residues. V lost 5 bases to trimming and J lost 9 bases, with 13 bases between them. For the CDR3, the DNA is TGTGCCAGCAGTCCGCCGGATCGTAAAAAACTGTTTTTT. It is translated as CASSPPDRKKLFF.

Many counts were recorded for this clonotype. The chain uses TRBV4-2 and TRBJ1-1, with D possibly TRBD1 on 6 matching bases. The CDR3 contains 15 residues. V was shortened by 1 base and J by 4 bases, with 13 bases between the two germline ends. Germline V gene data show CDR1 as LGHNA and CDR2 as YNFKEQ. In nucleotides, the CDR3 is TGTGCCAGCAGCCAAGTCATGCAAGGGGGCACTGAAGCTTTCTTT. Its translation is CASSQVMQGGTEAFF.

This chain connects TRBV14 to TRBJ2-3; 8 bases agree with TRBD2. Germline values: CDR1 SGHDN, CDR2 FVKESK. The V and J ends lost 4 bases and 8 bases, in that order; junction bases with no gene match: 2. The CDR3 covers 12 residues. Here the CDR3 reads CASSPGGPTQYF. The DNA of the CDR3 is TGTGCCAGCAGCCCGGGAGGGCCTACGCAGTATTTT. Supplemented by reference TRBV14 and TRBJ2-3, the full variable domain reads EAGVTQFPSHSVIEKGQTVTLRCDPISGHDNLYWYRRVMGKEIKFLLHFVKESKQDESGMPNNRFLAERTGGTYSTLKVQPAELEDSGVYFCASSPGGPTQYFGPGTRLTVL.

This clonotype was detected ten times or more. The J gene is TRBJ2-1, the V gene TRBV7-2, with 7 bases that match TRBD2. CDR3 length equals 15 residues. J was trimmed by 4 bases and V by 5 bases; bases with no gene match: 8. Germline V gives CDR1 SGHTA, CDR2 FQGNSA. The CDR3 DNA sequence: TGTGCCAGCAGCCCCCCGGGGGGACGGTACAATGAGCAGTTCTTC. This sequence encodes CASSPPGGRYNEQFF. Based on the CDR3 plus reference TRBV7-2 and TRBJ2-1, the full variable domain is GAGVSQSPSNKVTEKGKDVELRCDPISGHTALYWYRQSLGQGLEFLIYFQGNSAPDKSGLPSDRFSAERTGGSVSTLTIQRTQQEDSAVYLCASSPPGGRYNEQFFGPGTRLTVL.

At least ten counts were recorded for this clonotype. The J gene is TRBJ2-2, the V gene TRBV25-1, with 12 nucleotides matching TRBD1. J gave up 7 bases and V 2 bases, and 8 bases lay outside the gene matches. Germline CDR1 reads MGHDK; CDR2 reads SYGVNS. The CDR3 covers 17 residues. The CDR3 region is CASSEVRGQGASGELFF. The CDR3 coding sequence is TGTGCCAGCAGTGAAGTGCGGGGACAGGGGGCTAGCGGGGAGCTGTTTTTT.

This clonotype was detected ten times or more. This chain connects TRBV7-2 to TRBJ1-3; no clear D. Deletions cut 0 bases from V and 3 bases from J, with 9 bases between. From germline, CDR1 is SGHTA and CDR2 FQGNSA. The CDR3 totals 15 residues. CDR3 nucleotides: TGTGCCAGCAGCTTAGCCCCGCCACGTGGAAACACCATATATTTT. This encodes CASSLAPPRGNTIYF. The complete variable domain, with remaining parts taken from reference TRBV7-2 and TRBJ1-3, reads GAGVSQSPSNKVTEKGKDVELRCDPISGHTALYWYRQSLGQGLEFLIYFQGNSAPDKSGLPSDRFSAERTGGSVSTLTIQRTQQEDSAVYLCASSLAPPRGNTIYFGEGSWLTVV.

V usage is TRBV9 and J usage is TRBJ1-2, with D unclear. V was cut by 7 bases and J by 8 bases, with 12 bases left in between. Germline CDR1 reads SGDLS; CDR2 reads YYNGEE. CDR3 length equals 11 residues. The CDR3 DNA reads TGTGCCAGCCACAACGCCGACGGCTACACCTTC. It codes for CASHNADGYTF.

The gene calls are TRBV28 and TRBJ1-4; possible D gene TRBD1, 6 bases. The CDR3 length is 14 residues. With 5 bases removed from V and 8 bases from J, the gap between germline ends came to 15 bases. Per the germline V gene, CDR1 is MDHEN and CDR2 is SYDVKM. The CDR3 region has the DNA TGTGCCAGCAGTCCCTGGATGGGGGGCGAAAAACTGTTTTTT. It is translated as CASSPWMGGEKLFF.

Only a few counts were recorded for this clonotype. V usage is TRBV28 and J usage is TRBJ2-7; the match to TRBD2 covers 14 bases. The CDR3 is 17 amino acids. The germline V gene has CDR1 MDHEN and CDR2 SYDVKM. J gave up 1 base and V 1 base, and 3 bases lay outside the gene matches. This chain's CDR3 is CASSLSRTSGRSYEQYF. CDR3 coding DNA: TGTGCCAGCAGTTTATCCCGGACTAGCGGGAGGTCCTACGAGCAGTACTTC.

In this sample, this clonotype turned up a few times. The J gene is TRBJ2-1, the V gene TRBV3-1; 13 bases are a match to TRBD2. The V gene's germline CDR1 is LGHDT and CDR2 YNNKEL (reference sequence). The ends lost 3 bases at V and 6 bases at J; junction bases unmatched: 5. The CDR3 runs 16 residues. CDR3 in amino acids: CASSQKLAGGLNEQFF. The CDR3 coding sequence is TGTGCCAGCAGCCAGAAACTAGCGGGGGGGCTCAATGAGCAGTTCTTC.

CDR3 DNA: TGCGCCAGCAGCCCCGGACAGGGGGGGCTCTTTGAAGCTTTCTTT. Its translation: CASSPGQGGLFEAFF. This chain connects TRBV5-1 to TRBJ1-1, with TRBD1 identical over 10 bases. Trimming took 4 bases from V and 7 from J; bases not matched to a gene: 10. The CDR3 has 15 residues. Germline V CDR1 and CDR2: SGHRS, YFSETQ.

This clonotype was seen a few times. V gene TRBV7-2 combines with J gene TRBJ2-5; D gene uncertain. From germline, CDR1 is SGHTA and CDR2 FQGNSA. The CDR3 totals 16 residues. V was clipped by 11 bases and J by 1 base, with 23 bases between them. The CDR3 coding sequence is TGTGCCTCCGAGGCCCATTGGGCAGACGGCCAAGAGACCCAGTACTTC. Residues: CASEAHWADGQETQYF.

The V call is TRBV20-1, the J call TRBJ1-2; 7 nucleotides line up with TRBD1. V was pared by 3 bases and J by 8 bases, with 6 bases of the junction left unmatched. Germline loops: CDR1 DFQATT, CDR2 SNEGSKA (reference sequence). The CDR3 totals 12 residues. CDR3 region: CSASGQERGYTF. In DNA, the CDR3 is TGCAGTGCTAGTGGACAGGAGAGGGGCTACACCTTC.

The genes are TRBV20-1 and TRBJ2-1, with TRBD2 matching over 9 bases. V dropped 1 base and J dropped 8; count of bases not matched to a gene: 21. This CDR3 contains 19 residues. Germline lookup yields CDR1 DFQATT and CDR2 SNEGSKA (reference sequence). The CDR3 here is CSARGRGIAGDDDFDEQFF. CDR3 DNA sequence: TGCAGTGCTAGAGGCAGGGGGATAGCGGGAGATGACGATTTCGATGAGCAGTTCTTC.

The chain carries TRBV7-9 and TRBJ1-4; D unresolved. Germline assignment: CDR1 SEHNR and CDR2 FQNEAQ (reference sequence). V was trimmed by 5 bases and J by 8 bases, leaving 18 bases between them. This CDR3 has 15 amino acids. The CDR3 bases are TGTGCCAGCAGCCACACACTGGAGGGAAGGGAAAAACTGTTTTTT. This codes for CASSHTLEGREKLFF.

The CDR3 spells CASSSGASYNEQFF. CDR3 DNA: TGTGCCAGCAGCTCAGGGGCTTCCTACAATGAGCAGTTCTTC. The J gene is TRBJ2-1, the V gene TRBV7-9, with D perhaps TRBD1 (6 bases). This CDR3 spans 14 amino acids. Trimming stripped 4 bases from V and 1 base from J, with 8 bases between. Germline V lookup: CDR1 SEHNR, CDR2 FQNEAQ (reference sequence).

Many counts were recorded for this clonotype. The rearrangement uses TRBV7-2 and TRBJ1-5; D remains ambiguous. Germline V lookup: CDR1 SGHTA, CDR2 FQGNSA. The CDR3 extends over 14 amino acids. V lost 1 base and J lost 3, with 7 bases in between. CDR3 residues: CASSLGRHNQPQHF. As DNA, the CDR3 is TGTGCCAGCAGCTTAGGCAGGCACAATCAGCCCCAGCATTTT.

CDR3 in amino acids: CASSIKTGGHQPQHF. The CDR3 coding sequence is TGTGCCAGTAGTATCAAGACAGGGGGTCATCAGCCCCAGCATTTT. This chain uses TRBV19 with TRBJ1-5; 9 nucleotides line up with TRBD1. The germline CDR1 and CDR2 sequences are LNHDA and SQIVND (reference sequence). There are 15 residues in the CDR3. Trimming took 3 bases from V and 5 from J; bases not matched to a gene: 5.

This clonotype has at least ten counts. This chain joins TRBV28 and TRBJ1-5; no clear D gene. V was shortened by 1 base and J by 5 bases, with 9 bases between the two germline ends. The V gene's germline CDR1 is MDHEN and CDR2 SYDVKM. The CDR3 is 14 amino acids. CDR3 nucleotide sequence: TGTGCCAGCAGTTTATCAGAGCTCGATCAGCCCCAGCATTTT. Translation gives CASSLSELDQPQHF.

This clonotype was seen only once. The chain employs TRBV6-1 and TRBJ1-5; D not certain. V was clipped by 5 bases and J by 0 bases, with 8 bases between them. Germline V gene sequence: CDR1 MNHNS, CDR2 SASEGT. This CDR3 contains 14 residues. CDR3 region: CASSSSHSNQPQHF. CDR3 in DNA: TGTGCCAGCAGTAGCAGTCATAGCAATCAGCCCCAGCATTTT.